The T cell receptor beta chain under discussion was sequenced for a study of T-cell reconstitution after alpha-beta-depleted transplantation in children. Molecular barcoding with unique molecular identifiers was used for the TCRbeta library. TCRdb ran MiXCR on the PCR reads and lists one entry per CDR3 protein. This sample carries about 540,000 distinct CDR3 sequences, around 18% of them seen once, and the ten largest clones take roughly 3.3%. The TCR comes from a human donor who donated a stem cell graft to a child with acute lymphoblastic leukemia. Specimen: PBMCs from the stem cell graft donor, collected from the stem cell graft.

The CDR3 spells CASSLPKPGANVLTF. The CDR3 coding sequence is TGTGCCAGCAGCTTGCCTAAACCTGGGGCCAACGTCCTGACTTTC. This sequence joins TRBV5-5 and TRBJ2-6; no clear D. The CDR3 contains 15 residues. The germline V gene has CDR1 SGHKS and CDR2 YYEKEE (reference sequence). V lost 1 base to trimming and J lost 2 bases, with 7 bases between them. The variable domain in full, with the rest retrieved from reference TRBV5-5 and TRBJ2-6, is DAGVTQSPTHLIKTRGQQVTLRCSPISGHKSVSWYQQVLGQGPQFIFQYYEKEERGRGNFPDRFSARQFPNYSSELNVNALLLGDSALYLCASSLPKPGANVLTFGAGSRLTVL.